Sequencing of this T cell receptor (beta chain) was carried out in a study of naive and memory T cell subsets. Reverse transcription of blood and skin TCR RNA was primed at alpha and beta constant regions. Amplification of ligated cDNA took four PCR rounds with SP2 and nested alpha and beta constant primers. TCRdb independently ran MiXCR on the 5' RACE reads; one entry per CDR3 protein. The table shows more than 25,000 distinct CDR3 sequences, with around a quarter occurring only once. Study-level results: Potentially, T cell activation and differentiation skew this RNA-based measurement.

This clonotype was found once. Its antigen is undetermined. Whole-blood samples were 2 to 2.5 ml of peripheral blood from healthy adult volunteers. An oligonucleotide containing a UMI was ligated to the 3' end of TCR cDNA. Unsorted total RNA, about 1 to 1000 ng, was DNase treated before reverse transcription. The TCR originated in a female donor in good health.

For the CDR3, the DNA is TGCGCCAGCAGCTTAGGGACTAGCGGCAATGAGCAGTTCTTC. As protein: CASSLGTSGNEQFF. The chain recombines TRBV5-1 with TRBJ2-1; 11 bases align to TRBD2. CDR1 and CDR2 from the germline V gene are SGHRS and YFSETQ. The CDR3 sequence is 14 residues long. V shed 2 bases and J 6 bases; nucleotides not matched to a gene: 1.